This T cell receptor beta chain was sequenced during a study of CD8 T cells in ankylosing spondylitis. General study points: Some motif variants had been reported before (in reactive arthritis synovial fluid and blood). Disease-linked clones displayed a CD8+ phenotype and appeared relatively rarely in peripheral blood. What appeared characteristic of ankylosing spondylitis blood was a TCR beta motif of eight highly homologous variants.

At least ten counts were recorded for this clonotype. Its antigen is still unknown. The length of the CDR3 is 17 residues. The germline V gene has CDR1 MNHEY and CDR2 SMNVEV (reference sequence). Deletions cut 4 bases from V and 4 bases from J, with 22 bases between. It was by quantitative 5'-RACE with molecular barcodes that TCR beta libraries were made. TCRdb re-called the 5' RACE reads with MiXCR, one entry per CDR3 protein. The sample lists more than 110,000 distinct CDR3 sequences, roughly 8.4% occurring once. The source material was synovial fluid, either unsorted or a sorted T cell fraction (not recorded which). This chain links TRBV27 with TRBJ1-2; perhaps TRBD1 as D (5 bases). The TCR comes from a male donor with ankylosing spondylitis. CDR3 sequence (DNA): TGTGCCAGCAGTTCTTTGGGACCTTTGGTCTTCAGCTATGGCTACACCTTC. Protein: CASSSLGPLVFSYGYTF.